Following are 15 T cell receptor beta chains from one sample sequenced in a study of molecular identifiers for immune sequencing clone quantification. From the PCR reads, TCRdb called clonotypes with MiXCR, one entry per CDR3 protein. The sample has some 100,000 distinct CDR3 sequences, around 33% seen once; the top ten hold 4% to 5%. Sequenced sample: naive CD8+ T cells from blood, with Jurkat cell RNA spiked in. Subset here: FACS-sorted CD8+CD4-CCR7+CD45RA+ naive T cells. The receptor source for this set is a human donor in good health. Some libraries in this study had Jurkat cell RNA spiked in.

This clonotype has a count of ten or more. The rearrangement uses TRBV11-2 and TRBJ2-1; D could derive from TRBD1 or TRBD2 (5 bases each). V lost 4 bases and J lost 7, with 14 bases in between. The V gene's germline CDR1 is SGHAT and CDR2 FQNNGV. There are 14 residues in the CDR3. The CDR3 spells CASSYVGGPNEQFF. The CDR3, as DNA: TGTGCCAGCAGCTACGTTGGGGGACCGAATGAGCAGTTCTTC.

This clonotype was detected a few times. V usage is TRBV5-6 and J usage is TRBJ2-7, with 8 bases identical to TRBD2. The trim removed 4 bases at V and 3 bases at J, leaving 6 bases unmatched. This CDR3 has 14 amino acids. Germline CDR1 reads SGHDT; CDR2 reads YYEEEE. In nucleotides, the CDR3 is TGTGCCAGCAGCCCGACACTAGCGGTCTACGAGCAGTACTTC. The encoded protein is CASSPTLAVYEQYF.

This clonotype was detected ten times or more. This sequence joins TRBV28 and TRBJ2-5, with 12 bases fitting TRBD2. CDR1 and CDR2 (germline): MDHEN, SYDVKM. The ends lost 3 bases at V and 4 bases at J; junction bases unmatched: 6. CDR3 size: 16 residues. CDR3 region: CASSFPRLAGAETQYF. The CDR3 DNA reads as TGTGCCAGCAGTTTCCCCCGACTAGCGGGAGCAGAGACCCAGTACTTC.

Concerning this clonotype itself: A read error may explain this, as a much larger clone is one base away. The DNA for the CDR3 is TGTGCCAGCAGCCCACAGGGCGATGCGCAGTATTTT. Its translation is CASSPQGDAQYF. This chain connects TRBV11-2 to TRBJ2-3; TRBD1 might be the D (6 bases). V lost 5 bases and J lost 10, with 13 bases in between. The CDR3 consists of 12 residues. Germline CDR1 reads SGHAT; CDR2 reads FQNNGV.

The gene calls are TRBV13 and TRBJ2-3; D unclear. CDR1 PRHDT and CDR2 FYEKMQ come from the germline V gene (reference sequence). Trimming left V 3 bases short and J 4 bases short, with 17 bases between. The CDR3 loop spans 16 amino acids. CDR3 nucleotides: TGTGCCAGCAGCTTCGGCCGGCCCCAAAGGTCAGATACGCAGTATTTT. This sequence encodes CASSFGRPQRSDTQYF.

The J gene is TRBJ2-7, the V gene TRBV23-1, with D possibly being TRBD1 (5 bases). TRBV23-1 is flagged as an ORF with uncertain function. V lost 0 bases to trimming and J lost 4 bases, with 16 bases between them. The CDR3 length is 16 residues. This CDR3 reads CASSQSRPGYGYEQYF. CDR3 sequence (DNA): TGCGCCAGCAGTCAATCGAGGCCAGGGTACGGGTACGAGCAGTACTTC.

This clonotype was seen only once. A junction end diverges from the germline sequence, so it may reflect a read error. V and J are TRBV4-3 and TRBJ1-4; D remains ambiguous. The CDR3 is 12 residues long. Germline CDR1 reads LGHNA; CDR2 reads YSLEER. DNA of the CDR3: TGCGCCAGCAGGAGGACTAATGAAAAACAGTTTTTT. Its translation is CASRRTNEKQFF.

This clonotype was found a few times. The chain joins TRBV5-1 to TRBJ2-2; TRBD1 is a possible D gene (6 bases). With 7 bases removed from V and 1 base from J, the gap between germline ends came to 11 bases. The CDR3 is 14 residues long. Germline V lookup: CDR1 SGHRS, CDR2 YFSETQ. CDR3 amino acids: CASGDTQNTGELFF. The CDR3 nucleotides read TGCGCCAGCGGGGACACCCAGAACACCGGGGAGCTGTTTTTT. The full variable domain, in which reference TRBV5-1 and TRBJ2-2 provide the parts outside the CDR3, is KAGVTQTPRYLIKTRGQQVTLSCSPISGHRSVSWYQQTPGQGLQFLFEYFSETQRNKGNFPGRFSGRQFSNSRSEMNVSTLELGDSALYLCASGDTQNTGELFFGEGSRLTVL.

This sequence joins TRBV4-3 and TRBJ1-1; unclear D gene. Trimming removed 0 bases at V and 4 bases at J, with 12 bases between. The CDR3 loop spans 15 amino acids. Germline V gene lookup returns CDR1 LGHNA and CDR2 YSLEER. The CDR3 DNA follows: TGCGCCAGCAGCCAAGATTCGGGATTTAGCACTGAAGCTTTCTTT. It is translated as CASSQDSGFSTEAFF.

The chain combines TRBV7-2 with TRBJ2-1; the match to TRBD2 covers 16 bases. CDR3 length: 15 residues. The germline CDR1 and CDR2 sequences are SGHTA and FQGNSA. V shed 5 bases and J 12 bases; nucleotides not matched to a gene: 7. The CDR3 loop reads CASSPGLAGGVAQFF. Here the CDR3 DNA reads TGTGCCAGCAGCCCGGGACTAGCGGGAGGGGTGGCGCAGTTCTTC.

The V call is TRBV7-8, the J call TRBJ1-5; 9 bases align to TRBD1. The junction had 9 bases not matched to a gene; V was cut back by 5 bases and J by 1 base. Looked up from germline, CDR1 is SGHVS and CDR2 is FQNEAQ. The CDR3 loop spans 17 amino acids. The CDR3 spells CASSPRDRVESNQPQHF. The DNA of the CDR3 is TGTGCCAGCAGCCCCCGGGACAGGGTCGAGAGCAATCAGCCCCAGCATTTT.

In its sample, this clonotype was seen a few times. The chain carries TRBV6-2 or TRBV6-3 and TRBJ2-7; D call uncertain. Germline V gene lookup returns CDR1 MNHEY and CDR2 SVGEGT. The CDR3 has 11 amino acids. V was trimmed by 10 bases and J by 3 bases, leaving 10 bases between them. CDR3 nucleotide sequence: TGTGCCACAAAGGTACGCTACGAGCAGTACTTC. Translating gives CATKVRYEQYF.

This clonotype was detected many times. V is TRBV4-3 and J is TRBJ2-7; D is possibly TRBD1 (6 bases). Trimming cost V 0 bases and J 3 bases, with 9 bases left between them. The CDR3 spans 14 residues. CDR1 and CDR2 (germline): LGHNA, YSLEER. The DNA of the CDR3 is TGCGCCAGCAGCCAAGACCCGACAGGCTACGAGCAGTACTTC. Translation: CASSQDPTGYEQYF.

The sample holds many counts of this clonotype. The chain joins TRBV28 to TRBJ1-2; D might be TRBD1 (5 bases). V lost 5 bases and J lost 2, with 12 bases in between. The germline V gene encodes CDR1 MDHEN and CDR2 SYDVKM. The CDR3 contains 14 residues. As DNA, the CDR3 is TGTGCCAGCAGTATCAGAGGGGCAAACTATGGCTACACCTTC. This gives the protein CASSIRGANYGYTF.

Here the CDR3 reads CATSLGTTYEQYF. DNA for the CDR3: TGTGCCACCTCGCTGGGGACCACCTACGAGCAGTACTTC. The chain has TRBV27 and TRBJ2-7; D is perhaps TRBD1 or TRBD2 (5 bases each). Trimming shortened V by 10 bases and J by 2 bases, and 15 bases separated the two germline ends. CDR1 and CDR2 from the germline V gene are MNHEY and SMNVEV (reference sequence). This CDR3 has 13 residues.